The 18 T cell receptor beta chains reported below all come from one sample, sequenced in a study of cytomegalovirus exposure and HLA in healthy donors. PCR employed 60 Vbeta and 13 Jbeta primers. This table comes from immunoSEQ multiplex PCR, and its TCRdb copy is limited to in-frame clones, with some not included. This table holds about 150,000 clones, approximately 74% found once. The sample comprised PBMCs. These TCRs come from a young man in good health and CMV-seronegative.

The chain carries TRBV2 and TRBJ1-3; D is unresolved. V dropped 6 bases and J dropped 4 bases, with 7 bases sitting between them. The germline V gene encodes CDR1 SNHLY and CDR2 FYNNEI. The CDR3 length is 12 residues. CDR3 in amino acids: CASSVEGNTIYF. CDR3 sequence (DNA): TGTGCCAGCAGCGTCGAGGGAAACACCATATATTTT.

The chain uses TRBV5-1 and TRBJ2-7; D possibly corresponds to TRBD1 (6 bases). The CDR3 is 13 amino acids. Germline V gene lookup returns CDR1 SGHRS and CDR2 YFSETQ. Trimming cost V 0 bases and J 5 bases, with 9 bases left between them. The DNA of the CDR3 is TGCGCCAGCAGCTTGGTGGCAGGGGACGAGCAGTACTTC. Protein sequence: CASSLVAGDEQYF.

The gene calls are TRBV4-3 and TRBJ2-1; maybe TRBD2 (6 bases). Germline V lookup: CDR1 LGHNA, CDR2 YSLEER. V was cut by 3 bases and J by 0 bases, with 15 bases left in between. The CDR3 loop spans 17 amino acids. The chain's CDR3 is CASSHDRDLSSYNEQFF. The CDR3 coding sequence is TGCGCCAGCAGCCATGACCGGGACTTGAGCTCCTACAATGAGCAGTTCTTC.

The chain joins TRBV4-2 to TRBJ2-1; 11 bases agree with TRBD2. CDR1 is LGHNA and CDR2 is YNFKEQ in the germline V gene. This CDR3 has 17 residues. After removal of 3 bases from V and 5 bases from J, the junction contained 9 bases not matched to a gene. The CDR3 DNA sequence: TGTGCCAGCAGCCAGGTTCTAGCGGGGGGCGGGCACAATGAGCAGTTCTTC. As protein: CASSQVLAGGGHNEQFF.

Only one count was recorded for this clone. The chain recombines TRBV7-9 with TRBJ2-7; 8 bases map to TRBD2. The CDR3 runs 13 residues. Germline V gene lookup returns CDR1 SEHNR and CDR2 FQNEAQ (reference sequence). The J segment lost 5 bases and the V segment lost 7 bases, leaving 7 bases of the junction unmatched. CDR3 protein: CASIAGLGDEQYF. The DNA of the CDR3 is TGTGCCAGCATAGCGGGGCTGGGGGACGAGCAGTACTTC.

The J gene is TRBJ2-3, the V gene TRBV7-9, with TRBD2 matching 12 bases. The CDR3 loop spans 16 amino acids. The germline V gene encodes CDR1 SEHNR and CDR2 FQNEAQ (reference sequence). V lost 1 base, J lost 9 bases, and 8 bases stayed unmatched. CDR3 sequence (DNA): TGTGCCAGCAGCTTAGTCCCCCTAGCGGGGGGGGAGACGCAGTATTTT. The encoded protein is CASSLVPLAGGETQYF.

The chain combines TRBV28 with TRBJ1-5; 12 bases align to TRBD1. The CDR3 extends over 14 amino acids. Germline V gene lookup returns CDR1 MDHEN and CDR2 SYDVKM. J was trimmed by 9 bases and V by 6 bases; bases with no gene match: 6. For the CDR3, the DNA is TGTGCCAGCAGGGAGGGACAGGGGGCTTGGCCCCAGCATTTT. Its translation is CASREGQGAWPQHF.

This chain links TRBV30 with TRBJ1-2; possibly TRBD1 for D (5 bases). V was trimmed by 5 bases and J by 4 bases, leaving 20 bases between them. The germline gives CDR1 GTSNPN, CDR2 SVGIG (reference sequence). The length of the CDR3 is 15 residues. The CDR3 coding sequence is TGTGCCTGGGGGCATCGCGAGGGACTCTTCTATGGCTACACCTTC. Amino acids: CAWGHREGLFYGYTF.

This sequence joins TRBV7-2 and TRBJ1-6; D call uncertain. In germline, CDR1 is SGHTA, CDR2 FQGNSA. The CDR3 loop spans 15 amino acids. Trimming took off 1 base at V and 9 bases at J, with 13 bases between the two ends. The CDR3 is CASSLDSGGFSPLHF. CDR3 nucleotide sequence: TGTGCCAGCAGCTTAGATAGCGGCGGATTTTCACCCCTCCACTTT. The full variable domain, rest sourced from reference TRBV7-2 and TRBJ1-6, is GAGVSQSPSNKVTEKGKDVELRCDPISGHTALYWYRQSLGQGLEFLIYFQGNSAPDKSGLPSDRFSAERTGGSVSTLTIQRTQQEDSAVYLCASSLDSGGFSPLHFGNGTRLTVT.

V gene TRBV5-1 combines with J gene TRBJ2-7, with 7 bases fitting TRBD2. In germline, CDR1 is SGHRS, CDR2 YFSETQ. J was trimmed by 3 bases and V by 2 bases; bases with no gene match: 5. This CDR3 comprises 14 residues. The CDR3 DNA follows: TGCGCCAGCAGCTTATCTACGGGGGGCTACGAGCAGTACTTC. Its protein product is CASSLSTGGYEQYF. Complete variable domain (other parts from reference TRBV5-1 and TRBJ2-7): KAGVTQTPRYLIKTRGQQVTLSCSPISGHRSVSWYQQTPGQGLQFLFEYFSETQRNKGNFPGRFSGRQFSNSRSEMNVSTLELGDSALYLCASSLSTGGYEQYFGPGTRLTVT.

The chain uses TRBV28 and TRBJ2-7; 11 bases fit TRBD1. The CDR3 is made up of 15 amino acids. Trimming removed 6 bases from V and 1 base from J; junction bases left unmatched: 5. Germline V gene sequence: CDR1 MDHEN, CDR2 SYDVKM. The CDR3 sequence: CASRRDRGGSYEQYF. The DNA for the CDR3 is TGTGCCAGCAGACGGGACAGGGGGGGATCCTACGAGCAGTACTTC.

Concerning this clone itself: At one of its ends the junction is not consistent with the germline gene, which may arise from a read error. The chain couples TRBV7-6 to TRBJ2-7, with TRBD1 matching over 10 bases. This CDR3 spans 16 amino acids. Germline assignment: CDR1 SGHVS and CDR2 FNYEAQ. The CDR3 reads CASSPEGTGDAYEQCF. The CDR3 DNA is TGTGCCAGCAGCCCAGAAGGGACAGGGGACGCCTACGAGCAGTGCTTC. The full variable domain, its missing parts supplied by reference TRBV7-6 and TRBJ2-7, is GAGVSQSPRYKVTKRGQDVALRCDPISGHVSLYWYRQALGQGPEFLTYFNYEAQQDKSGLPNDRFSAERPEGSISTLTIQRTEQRDSAMYRCASSPEGTGDAYEQCFGPGTRLTVT.

The CDR3 loop reads CSVSHSYEQYF. The CDR3 DNA follows: TGCAGCGTTTCCCACTCCTACGAGCAGTACTTC. The chain has TRBV29-1 and TRBJ2-7; D call uncertain. Trimming left V 5 bases short and J 0 bases short, with 5 bases between. Germline V CDR1 and CDR2: SQVTM, ANQGSEA. This CDR3 is 11 amino acids long.

This clone has just a few counts. This chain connects TRBV27 to TRBJ2-7; 9 nucleotides align to TRBD1. The germline CDR1 and CDR2 sequences are MNHEY and SMNVEV (reference sequence). Trimming cost V 5 bases and J 4 bases; bases outside gene matches: 9. CDR3 length equals 15 residues. The DNA of the CDR3 is TGTGCCAGCAGTACCCTTGGACAGGGGAGGTACGAGCAGTACTTC. Amino acids: CASSTLGQGRYEQYF.

For this clone: The sample holds other DNA sequences that translate to the same CDR3. The rearrangement joins TRBV4-2 to TRBJ2-1; 12 positions agree with TRBD2. Looked up from germline, CDR1 is LGHNA and CDR2 is YNFKEQ. This CDR3 spans 16 amino acids. J was trimmed by 7 bases and V by 0 bases; bases with no gene match: 4. The CDR3 region has the DNA TGTGCCAGCAGCCAAGATCGCACTAGCGGGGGGAATGAGCAGTTCTTC. Protein product: CASSQDRTSGGNEQFF.

The chain combines TRBV15 with TRBJ1-1; 7 bases are shared with TRBD1. Per the germline V gene, CDR1 is LNHNV and CDR2 is YYDKDF (reference sequence). The trim removed 3 bases at V and 9 bases at J, leaving 4 bases unmatched. The CDR3 is 12 amino acids. The CDR3 protein is CATSRRQGKAFF. The DNA for the CDR3 is TGTGCCACCAGCAGGAGACAGGGTAAAGCTTTCTTT.

A note on this clone: At one end, the junction sequence differs from germline, possibly due to a read error. J is TRBJ2-4 and V is TRBV7-2; 10 nucleotides agree with TRBD2. CDR3 length equals 14 residues. Looked up from germline, CDR1 is SGHTA and CDR2 is FQGNSA. Here the CDR3 DNA reads TGTGCCAGCAGGCAGGGAGCGGGGGGGCTTCGAGAGGACTTC. It is translated as CASRQGAGGLREDF.

The chain is built from TRBV7-9 and TRBJ2-2; 8 bases match TRBD1. CDR1 is SEHNR and CDR2 is FQNEAQ in the germline V gene (reference sequence). After removal of 1 base from V and 5 bases from J, the junction contained 9 bases not matched to a gene. CDR3 length equals 17 residues. The DNA for the CDR3 is TGTGCCAGCAGCTTAGAAAGAAGGCAGGGGGCAACCGGGGAGCTGTTTTTT. Its translation: CASSLERRQGATGELFF.